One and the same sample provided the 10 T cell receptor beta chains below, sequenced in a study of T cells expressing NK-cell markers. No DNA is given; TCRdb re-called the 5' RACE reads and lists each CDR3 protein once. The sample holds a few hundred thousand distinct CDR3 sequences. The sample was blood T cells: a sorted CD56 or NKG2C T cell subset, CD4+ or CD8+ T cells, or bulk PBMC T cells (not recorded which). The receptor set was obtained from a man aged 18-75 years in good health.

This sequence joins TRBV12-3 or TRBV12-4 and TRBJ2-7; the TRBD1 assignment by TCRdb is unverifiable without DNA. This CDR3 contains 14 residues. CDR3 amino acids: CASNGQGPTYEQYF.

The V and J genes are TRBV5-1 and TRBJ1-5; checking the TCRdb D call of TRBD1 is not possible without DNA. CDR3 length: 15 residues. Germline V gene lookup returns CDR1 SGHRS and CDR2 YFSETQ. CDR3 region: CASSLGQGTNQPQHF.

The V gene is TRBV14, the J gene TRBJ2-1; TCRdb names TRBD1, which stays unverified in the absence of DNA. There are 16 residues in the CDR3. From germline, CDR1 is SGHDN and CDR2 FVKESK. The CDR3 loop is CASSQVPRGARNEQFF.

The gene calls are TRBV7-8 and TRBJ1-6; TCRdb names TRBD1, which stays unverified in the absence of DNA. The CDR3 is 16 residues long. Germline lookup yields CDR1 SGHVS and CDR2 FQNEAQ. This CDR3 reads CASSYDRVSYNSPLHF.

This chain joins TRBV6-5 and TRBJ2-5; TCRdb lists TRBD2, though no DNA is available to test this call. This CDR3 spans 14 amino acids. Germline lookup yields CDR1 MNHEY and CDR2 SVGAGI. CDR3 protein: CASSYLSGGETQYF.

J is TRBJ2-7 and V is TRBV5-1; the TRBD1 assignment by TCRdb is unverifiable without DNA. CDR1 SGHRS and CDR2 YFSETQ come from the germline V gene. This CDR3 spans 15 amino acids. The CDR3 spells CASSPGRTVSYEQYF.

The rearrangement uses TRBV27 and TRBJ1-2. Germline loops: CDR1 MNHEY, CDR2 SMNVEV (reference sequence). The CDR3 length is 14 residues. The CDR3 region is CASTKERATTPYTF.

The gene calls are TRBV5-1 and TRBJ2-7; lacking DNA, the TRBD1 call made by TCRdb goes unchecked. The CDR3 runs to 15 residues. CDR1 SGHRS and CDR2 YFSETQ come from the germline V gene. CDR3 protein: CASSPRSLGTYEQYF.

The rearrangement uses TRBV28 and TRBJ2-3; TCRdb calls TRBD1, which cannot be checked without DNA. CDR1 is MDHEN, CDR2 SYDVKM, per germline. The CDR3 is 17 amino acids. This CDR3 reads CASSPSGAGGLTDTQYF.

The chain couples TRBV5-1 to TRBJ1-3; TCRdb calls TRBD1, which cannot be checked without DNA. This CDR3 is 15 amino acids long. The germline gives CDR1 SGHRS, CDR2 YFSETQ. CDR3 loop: CASSAQGAAGNTIYF. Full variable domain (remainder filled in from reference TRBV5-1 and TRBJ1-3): KAGVTQTPRYLIKTRGQQVTLSCSPISGHRSVSWYQQTPGQGLQFLFEYFSETQRNKGNFPGRFSGRQFSNSRSEMNVSTLELGDSALYLCASSAQGAAGNTIYFGEGSWLTVV.